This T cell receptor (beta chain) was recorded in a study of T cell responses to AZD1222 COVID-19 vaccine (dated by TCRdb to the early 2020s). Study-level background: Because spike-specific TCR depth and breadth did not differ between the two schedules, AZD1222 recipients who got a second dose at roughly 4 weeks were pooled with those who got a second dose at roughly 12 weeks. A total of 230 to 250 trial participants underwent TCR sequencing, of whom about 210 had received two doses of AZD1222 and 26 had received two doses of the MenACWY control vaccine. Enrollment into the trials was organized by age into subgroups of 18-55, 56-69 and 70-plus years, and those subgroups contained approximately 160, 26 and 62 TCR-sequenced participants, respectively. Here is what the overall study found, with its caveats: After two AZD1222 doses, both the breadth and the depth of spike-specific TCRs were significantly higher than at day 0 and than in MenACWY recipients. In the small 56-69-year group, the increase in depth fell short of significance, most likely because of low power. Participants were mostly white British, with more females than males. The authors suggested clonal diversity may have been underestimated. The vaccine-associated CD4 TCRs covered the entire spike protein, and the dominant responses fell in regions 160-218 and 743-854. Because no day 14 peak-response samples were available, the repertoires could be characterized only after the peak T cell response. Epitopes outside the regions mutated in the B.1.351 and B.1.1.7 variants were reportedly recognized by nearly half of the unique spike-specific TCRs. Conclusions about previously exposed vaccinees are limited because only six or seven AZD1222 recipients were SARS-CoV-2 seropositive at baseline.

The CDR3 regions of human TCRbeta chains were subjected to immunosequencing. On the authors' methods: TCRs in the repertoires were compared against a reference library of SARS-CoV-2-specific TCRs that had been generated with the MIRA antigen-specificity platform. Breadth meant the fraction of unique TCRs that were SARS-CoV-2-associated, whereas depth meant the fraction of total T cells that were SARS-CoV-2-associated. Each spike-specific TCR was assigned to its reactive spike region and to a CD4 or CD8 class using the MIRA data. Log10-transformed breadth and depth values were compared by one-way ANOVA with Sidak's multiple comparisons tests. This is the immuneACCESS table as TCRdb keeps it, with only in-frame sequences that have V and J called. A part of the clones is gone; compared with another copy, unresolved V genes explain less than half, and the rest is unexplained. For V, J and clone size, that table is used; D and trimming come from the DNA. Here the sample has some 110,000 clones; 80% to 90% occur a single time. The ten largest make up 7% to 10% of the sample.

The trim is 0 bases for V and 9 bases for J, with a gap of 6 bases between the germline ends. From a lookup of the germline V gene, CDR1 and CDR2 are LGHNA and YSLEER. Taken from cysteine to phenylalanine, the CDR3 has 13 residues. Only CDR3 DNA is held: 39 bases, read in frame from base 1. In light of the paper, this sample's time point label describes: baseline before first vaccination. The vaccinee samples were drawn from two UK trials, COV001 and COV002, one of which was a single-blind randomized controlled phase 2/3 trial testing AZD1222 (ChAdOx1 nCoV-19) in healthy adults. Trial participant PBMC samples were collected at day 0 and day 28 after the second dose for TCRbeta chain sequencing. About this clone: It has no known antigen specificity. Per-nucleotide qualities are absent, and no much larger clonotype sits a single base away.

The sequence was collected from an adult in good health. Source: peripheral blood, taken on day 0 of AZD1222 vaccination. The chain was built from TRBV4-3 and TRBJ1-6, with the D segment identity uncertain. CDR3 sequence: CASSQEASSPLHF. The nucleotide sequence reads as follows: TGCGCCAGCAGCCAAGAAGCGTCTTCACCCCTCCACTTT.